This T cell receptor beta chain is drawn from a study of monozygotic twins with inflammatory bowel disease. The germline CDR1 and CDR2 sequences are MDHEN and SYDVKM. The CDR3 spans 13 residues. Using the 5' RACE reads, TCRdb records one entry per CDR3 protein without DNA. The listing contains just over 300,000 distinct CDR3 sequences. The clonotype comes from a human donor with ulcerative colitis or Crohn's disease, or a healthy co-twin of an affected twin (not recorded which). The genes are TRBV28 and TRBJ1-2; as DNA is missing, the TRBD1 call by TCRdb cannot be tested. Sequenced sample: blood. The CDR3 reads CASSSRGGYGYTF.